One and the same sample provided the 10 T cell receptor beta chains below, sequenced in a study of blood T cell repertoires in COVID-19. Profiled with immunoSEQ multiplex PCR; TCRdb holds only in-frame clones, not every one. The top ten hold about 5% of the sample, which has 200,000 to 300,000 clones, more than 75% seen once. The material sequenced was peripheral blood. The receptors stem from a woman aged 60-75 years with COVID-19, enrolled during active disease.

The chain joins TRBV28 to TRBJ1-2; TRBD1 matches 10 bases. Per the germline V gene, CDR1 is MDHEN and CDR2 is SYDVKM. The V and J ends lost 10 bases and 5 bases, in that order; junction bases with no gene match: 7. The CDR3 consists of 13 residues. The CDR3 nucleotides are TGTGCCATCCGGACAGGGGGAATTTATGGCTACACCTTC. Translated: CAIRTGGIYGYTF.

This clone was counted once. The chain couples TRBV13 to TRBJ2-1; a weak D match, TRBD2 (6 bases). Per the germline V gene, CDR1 is PRHDT and CDR2 is FYEKMQ (reference sequence). Between the trimmed V and J ends, which lost 5 bases and 5 bases, there was a span of 16 bases. This CDR3 has 15 amino acids. Written as DNA, the CDR3 is TGTGCCAGCAGCCTAAAGCTTCCTAGCGACAATGAGCAGTTCTTC. Translated, it gives CASSLKLPSDNEQFF.

The V gene is TRBV10-3, the J gene TRBJ1-2; D gene uncertain. The CDR3 length is 14 residues. The V gene's germline CDR1 is ENHRY and CDR2 SYGVKD. The ends were cut back, 7 bases at V and 4 bases at J, with 16 bases in the middle. The CDR3: CAIKPLEGSYGYTF. The CDR3 DNA follows: TGTGCCATCAAACCCTTAGAGGGTTCCTATGGCTACACCTTC.

The CDR3 spells CASSQDYQGWTMNTEAFF. CDR3 coding DNA: TGCGCCAGCAGCCAAGATTATCAGGGATGGACCATGAACACTGAAGCTTTCTTT. This chain connects TRBV4-3 to TRBJ1-1; weak D call: TRBD1 (5 bases). The ends were cut back, 0 bases at V and 0 bases at J, with 17 bases in the middle. The CDR3 runs to 18 residues. Looked up from germline, CDR1 is LGHNA and CDR2 is YSLEER.

CDR3 protein: CASSLTSGGTEAFF. As DNA, the CDR3 is TGTGCCAGCAGCTTGACCTCCGGAGGGACTGAAGCTTTCTTT. The rearrangement links TRBV7-9 to TRBJ1-1; D unresolved. This CDR3 spans 14 amino acids. The V gene's germline CDR1 is SEHNR and CDR2 FQNEAQ (reference sequence). The V and J ends lost 3 bases and 5 bases respectively, with 13 bases between them.

V and J are TRBV14 and TRBJ1-1; D not certain. V was shortened by 1 base and J by 5 bases, with 11 bases between the two germline ends. This CDR3 spans 14 amino acids. Germline CDR1 SGHDN, CDR2 FVKESK. The CDR3 DNA sequence: TGTGCCAGCAGCCAAGTAAGAGGGTATACTGAAGCTTTCTTT. It encodes CASSQVRGYTEAFF.

The chain joins TRBV6-2 or TRBV6-3 to TRBJ1-1; D call uncertain. V shed 2 bases and J shed 5 bases, with 18 bases lying between them. Germline loops: CDR1 MNHEY, CDR2 SVGEGT. The CDR3 contains 16 residues. The CDR3 DNA follows: TGTGCCAGCAGTTACCGTCCGGGTCGAACGGGGACTGAAGCTTTCTTT. It specifies CASSYRPGRTGTEAFF.

V and J are TRBV6-5 and TRBJ2-2; 8 bases are a match to TRBD1. The germline V gene encodes CDR1 MNHEY and CDR2 SVGAGI. The J segment lost 5 bases and the V segment lost 6 bases, leaving 8 bases of the junction unmatched. This CDR3 spans 15 amino acids. Here the CDR3 DNA reads TGTGCCAGCAGCATAAGACAGGGGTTGACCGGGGAGCTGTTTTTT. Its translation: CASSIRQGLTGELFF.

The chain employs TRBV7-6 and TRBJ2-7, with 9 bases identical to TRBD2. V gave up 3 bases and J gave up 5 bases; unmatched junction bases: 5. The CDR3 has 14 amino acids. CDR1 SGHVS and CDR2 FNYEAQ come from the germline V gene. In DNA, the CDR3 is TGTGCCAGCAGCTTTATTAGCGGGAGTCACGAGCAGTACTTC. It specifies CASSFISGSHEQYF.

This chain joins TRBV5-1 and TRBJ1-6; no reliable D call. This CDR3 is 15 amino acids long. CDR1 and CDR2 (germline): SGHRS, YFSETQ. Trimming left V 0 bases short and J 7 bases short, with 11 bases between. CDR3 coding DNA: TGCGCCAGCAGCTTGGCCCTAGCTACCAATTCACCCCTCCACTTT. Protein product: CASSLALATNSPLHF.